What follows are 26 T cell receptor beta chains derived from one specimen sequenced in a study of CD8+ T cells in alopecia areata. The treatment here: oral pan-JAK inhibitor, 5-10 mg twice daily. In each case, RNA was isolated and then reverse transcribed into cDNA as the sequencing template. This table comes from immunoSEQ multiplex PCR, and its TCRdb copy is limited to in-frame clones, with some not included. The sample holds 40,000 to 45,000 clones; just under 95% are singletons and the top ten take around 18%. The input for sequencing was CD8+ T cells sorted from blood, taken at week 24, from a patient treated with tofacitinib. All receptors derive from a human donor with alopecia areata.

The CDR3: CASSLPSYNEQFF. The CDR3 coding sequence is TGTGCCAGCAGTCTCCCCTCCTACAATGAGCAGTTCTTC. The genes are TRBV27 and TRBJ2-1, with D hard to call. Trimming shortened V by 5 bases and J by 0 bases, and 5 bases separated the two germline ends. The CDR3 is 13 residues long. Germline values: CDR1 MNHEY, CDR2 SMNVEV (reference sequence).

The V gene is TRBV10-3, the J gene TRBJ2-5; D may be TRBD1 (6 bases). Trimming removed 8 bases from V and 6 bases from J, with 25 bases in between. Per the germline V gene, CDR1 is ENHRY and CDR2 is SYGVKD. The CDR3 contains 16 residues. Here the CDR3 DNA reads TGTGCCATCGGGAGTGGAGGCGACAGGTTTCGGAAGACCCAGTACTTC. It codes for CAIGSGGDRFRKTQYF.

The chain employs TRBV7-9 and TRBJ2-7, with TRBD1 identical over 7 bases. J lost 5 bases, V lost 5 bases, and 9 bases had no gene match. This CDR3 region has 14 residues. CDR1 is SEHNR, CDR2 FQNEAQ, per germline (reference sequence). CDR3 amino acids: CASSQTGRGHEQYF. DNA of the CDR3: TGTGCCAGCAGCCAGACAGGGAGAGGCCACGAGCAGTACTTC. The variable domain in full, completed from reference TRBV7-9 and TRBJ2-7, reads DTGVSQNPRHKITKRGQNVTFRCDPISEHNRLYWYRQTLGQGPEFLTYFQNEAQLEKSRLLSDRFSAERPKGSFSTLEIQRTEQGDSAMYLCASSQTGRGHEQYFGPGTRLTVT.

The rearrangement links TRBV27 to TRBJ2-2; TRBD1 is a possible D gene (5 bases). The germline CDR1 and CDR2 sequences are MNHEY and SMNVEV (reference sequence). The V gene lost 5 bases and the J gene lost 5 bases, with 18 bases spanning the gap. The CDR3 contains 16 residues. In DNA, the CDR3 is TGTGCCAGCAGTAGGCCCCCAGGGCTGCGTACCGGGGAGCTGTTTTTT. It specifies CASSRPPGLRTGELFF.

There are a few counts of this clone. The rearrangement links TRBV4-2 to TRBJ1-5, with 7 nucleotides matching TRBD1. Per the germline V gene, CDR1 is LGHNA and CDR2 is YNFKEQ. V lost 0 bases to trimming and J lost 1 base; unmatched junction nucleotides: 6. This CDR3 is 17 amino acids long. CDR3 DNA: TGTGCCAGCAGCCAAGAGGATCAGGGGGGGAGCAATCAGCCCCAGCATTTT. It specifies CASSQEDQGGSNQPQHF.

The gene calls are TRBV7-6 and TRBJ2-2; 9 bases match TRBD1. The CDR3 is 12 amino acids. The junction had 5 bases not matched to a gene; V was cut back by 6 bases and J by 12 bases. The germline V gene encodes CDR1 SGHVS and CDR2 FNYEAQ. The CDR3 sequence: CASRQQGAQLFF. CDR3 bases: TGTGCCAGCAGACAACAGGGGGCGCAGCTGTTTTTT.

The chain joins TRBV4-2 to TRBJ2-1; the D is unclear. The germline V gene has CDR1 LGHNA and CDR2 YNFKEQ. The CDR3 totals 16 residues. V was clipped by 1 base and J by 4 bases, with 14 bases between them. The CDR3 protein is CASSQVRDRDYNEQFF. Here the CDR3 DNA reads TGTGCCAGCAGCCAAGTAAGGGATAGGGATTACAATGAGCAGTTCTTC.

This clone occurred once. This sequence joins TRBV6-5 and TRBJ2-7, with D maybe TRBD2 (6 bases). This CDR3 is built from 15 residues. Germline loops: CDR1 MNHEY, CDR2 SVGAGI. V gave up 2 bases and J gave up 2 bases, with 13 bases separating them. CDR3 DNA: TGTGCCAGCAGTTACCCAGCGGGCTCCACCTACGAGCAGTACTTC. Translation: CASSYPAGSTYEQYF.

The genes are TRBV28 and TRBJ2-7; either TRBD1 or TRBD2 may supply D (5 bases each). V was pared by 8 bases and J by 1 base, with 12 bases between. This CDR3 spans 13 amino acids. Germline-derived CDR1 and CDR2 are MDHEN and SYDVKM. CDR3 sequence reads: CASGPGASYEQYF. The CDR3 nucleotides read TGTGCCAGCGGACCCGGGGCATCCTACGAGCAGTACTTC. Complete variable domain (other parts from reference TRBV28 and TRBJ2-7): DVKVTQSSRYLVKRTGEKVFLECVQDMDHENMFWYRQDPGLGLRLIYFSYDVKMKEKGDIPEGYSVSREKKERFSLILESASTNQTSMYLCASGPGASYEQYFGPGTRLTVT.

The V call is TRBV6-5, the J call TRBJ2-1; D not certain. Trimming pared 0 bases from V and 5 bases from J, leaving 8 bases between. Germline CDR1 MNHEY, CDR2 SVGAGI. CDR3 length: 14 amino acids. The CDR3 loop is CASSYSNNHNEQFF. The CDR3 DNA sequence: TGTGCCAGCAGTTACTCGAACAACCACAATGAGCAGTTCTTC.

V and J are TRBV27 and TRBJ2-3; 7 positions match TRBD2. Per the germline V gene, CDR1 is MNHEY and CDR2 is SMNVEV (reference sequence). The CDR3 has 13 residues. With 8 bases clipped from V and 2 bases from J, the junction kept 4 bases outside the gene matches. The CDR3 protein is CASGGLNTDTQYF. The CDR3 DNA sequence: TGTGCCAGCGGGGGACTAAACACAGATACGCAGTATTTT.

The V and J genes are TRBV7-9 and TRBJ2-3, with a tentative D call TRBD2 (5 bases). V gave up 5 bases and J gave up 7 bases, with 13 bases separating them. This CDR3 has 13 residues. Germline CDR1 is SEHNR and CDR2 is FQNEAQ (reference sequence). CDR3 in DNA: TGTGCCAGCAGCCAAACTACTAGTAATACGCAGTATTTT. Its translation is CASSQTTSNTQYF.

CDR3 DNA: TGCGCCAGCAGCCAACGTAGGCGTCGGCGACTGCTCTCCTACAATGAGCAGTTCTTC. Protein: CASSQRRRRRLLSYNEQFF. The V gene is TRBV23-1, the J gene TRBJ2-1; unclear D gene. TRBV23-1 is sorted into the ORF group, with uncertain function. V gave up 6 bases and J gave up 0 bases, with 24 bases separating them. This CDR3 has 19 residues.

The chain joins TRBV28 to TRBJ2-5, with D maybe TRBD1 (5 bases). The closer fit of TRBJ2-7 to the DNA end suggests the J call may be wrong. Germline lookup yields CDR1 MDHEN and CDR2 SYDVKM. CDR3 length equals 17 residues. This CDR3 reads CASSLYHPRVSSYEQYF. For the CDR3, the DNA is TGTGCCAGCAGTTTATATCACCCCAGGGTAAGCTCCTACGAGCAGTACTTC.

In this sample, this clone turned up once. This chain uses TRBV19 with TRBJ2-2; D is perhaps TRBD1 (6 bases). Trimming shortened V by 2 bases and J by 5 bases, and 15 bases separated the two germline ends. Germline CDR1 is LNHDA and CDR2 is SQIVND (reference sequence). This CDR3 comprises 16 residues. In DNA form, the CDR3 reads TGTGCCAGTAGTATACCGTCAGGGGTTCGGACCGGGGAGCTGTTTTTT. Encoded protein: CASSIPSGVRTGELFF.

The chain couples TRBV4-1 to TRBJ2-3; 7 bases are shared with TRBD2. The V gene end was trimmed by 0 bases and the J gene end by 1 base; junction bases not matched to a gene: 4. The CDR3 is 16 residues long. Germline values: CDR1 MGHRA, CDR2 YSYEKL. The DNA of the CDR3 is TGCGCCAGCAGCCAAGATCCCAGCGGGGGCACAGATACGCAGTATTTT. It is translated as CASSQDPSGGTDTQYF.

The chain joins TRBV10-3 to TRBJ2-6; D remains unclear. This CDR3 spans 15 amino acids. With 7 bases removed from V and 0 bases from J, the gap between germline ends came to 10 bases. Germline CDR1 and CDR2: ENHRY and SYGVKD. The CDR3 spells CAITADFSGANVLTF. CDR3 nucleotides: TGTGCCATCACCGCAGACTTCTCTGGGGCCAACGTCCTGACTTTC.

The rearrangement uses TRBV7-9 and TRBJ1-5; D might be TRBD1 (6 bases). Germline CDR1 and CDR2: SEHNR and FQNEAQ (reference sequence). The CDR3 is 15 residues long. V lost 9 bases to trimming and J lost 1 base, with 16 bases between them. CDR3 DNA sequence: TGTGCCAGTCCATCGACAGGTGACAGCAATCAGCCCCAGCATTTT. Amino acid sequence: CASPSTGDSNQPQHF.

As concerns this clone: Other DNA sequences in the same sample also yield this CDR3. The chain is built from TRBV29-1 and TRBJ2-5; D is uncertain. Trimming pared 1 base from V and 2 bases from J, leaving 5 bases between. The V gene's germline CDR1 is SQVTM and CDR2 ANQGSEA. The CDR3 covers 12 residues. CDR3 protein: CSVEGQQETQYF. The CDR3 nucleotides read TGCAGCGTTGAAGGGCAGCAAGAGACCCAGTACTTC.

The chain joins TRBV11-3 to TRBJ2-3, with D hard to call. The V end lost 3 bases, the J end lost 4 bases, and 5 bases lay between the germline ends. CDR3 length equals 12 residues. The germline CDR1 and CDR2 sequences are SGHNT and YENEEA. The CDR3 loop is CASSLGSDTQYF. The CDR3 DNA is TGTGCCAGCAGCTTGGGATCAGATACGCAGTATTTT.

Here the CDR3 reads CASSLELSYEQYF. DNA of the CDR3: TGTGCCAGCAGCTTAGAATTATCCTACGAGCAGTACTTC. J is TRBJ2-7 and V is TRBV7-2, with D hard to call. Germline-derived CDR1 and CDR2 are SGHTA and FQGNSA. Trimming took 1 base from V and 1 from J, leaving 5 bases between them. The CDR3 is 13 residues long.

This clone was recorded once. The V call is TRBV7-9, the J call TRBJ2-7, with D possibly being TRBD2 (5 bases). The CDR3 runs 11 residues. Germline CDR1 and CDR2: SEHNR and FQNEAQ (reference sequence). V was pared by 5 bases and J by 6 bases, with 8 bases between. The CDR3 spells CASSQGLEQYF. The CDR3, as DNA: TGTGCCAGCAGCCAAGGACTCGAGCAGTACTTC.

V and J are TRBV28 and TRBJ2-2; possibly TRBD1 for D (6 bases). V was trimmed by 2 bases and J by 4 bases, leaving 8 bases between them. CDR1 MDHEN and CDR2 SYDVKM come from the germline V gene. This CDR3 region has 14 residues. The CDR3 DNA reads TGTGCCAGCAGTTTAATGGACAGCACCGGGGAGCTGTTTTTT. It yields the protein CASSLMDSTGELFF.

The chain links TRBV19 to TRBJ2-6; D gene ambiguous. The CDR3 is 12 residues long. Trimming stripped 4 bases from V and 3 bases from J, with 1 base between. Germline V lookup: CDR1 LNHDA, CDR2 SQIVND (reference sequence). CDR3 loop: CASSSGANVLTF. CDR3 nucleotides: TGTGCCAGTAGTAGTGGGGCCAACGTCCTGACTTTC. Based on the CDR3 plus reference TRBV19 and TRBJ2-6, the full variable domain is DGGITQSPKYLFRKEGQNVTLSCEQNLNHDAMYWYRQDPGQGLRLIYYSQIVNDFQKGDIAEGYSVSREKKESFPLTVTSAQKNPTAFYLCASSSGANVLTFGAGSRLTVL.

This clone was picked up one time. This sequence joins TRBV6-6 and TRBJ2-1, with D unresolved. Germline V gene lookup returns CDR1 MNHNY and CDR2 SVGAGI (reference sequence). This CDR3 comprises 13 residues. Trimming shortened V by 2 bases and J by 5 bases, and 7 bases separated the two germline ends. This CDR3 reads CASSYIGHNEQFF. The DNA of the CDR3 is TGTGCCAGCAGTTACATCGGCCACAATGAGCAGTTCTTC.

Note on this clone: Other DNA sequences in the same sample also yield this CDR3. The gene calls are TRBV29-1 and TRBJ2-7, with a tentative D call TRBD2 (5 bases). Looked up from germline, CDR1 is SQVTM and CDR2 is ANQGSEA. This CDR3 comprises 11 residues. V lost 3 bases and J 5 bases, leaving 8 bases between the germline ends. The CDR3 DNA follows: TGCAGCGTTGAGGATAGCGACGAGCAGTACTTC. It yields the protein CSVEDSDEQYF.